This TCR beta chain was documented in a study of blood T cell repertoires in COVID-19. The germline CDR1 and CDR2 sequences are MGHDK and SYGVNS. This CDR3 is 14 amino acids long. V was shortened by 1 base and J by 5 bases, with 8 bases between the two germline ends. The authors' processing: Nucleated cell counts were estimated from reference gene primer amplification. This table comes from immunoSEQ multiplex PCR, and its TCRdb copy is limited to in-frame clones, with some not included. That table is the source of V, J and clone size, and D and trimming were worked out from the DNA. The top ten hold roughly 0.9% of the sample, which has over 150,000 clones, around 87% seen once.

The genes are TRBV25-1 and TRBJ2-2; unclear D gene. Sequencing was carried out using peripheral blood. This receptor was obtained from a woman in her late teens or twenties who had recovered from COVID-19. The CDR3 sequence is CASSESGFTGELFF. CDR3 nucleotide sequence: TGTGCCAGCAGTGAATCCGGGTTTACCGGGGAGCTGTTTTTT.